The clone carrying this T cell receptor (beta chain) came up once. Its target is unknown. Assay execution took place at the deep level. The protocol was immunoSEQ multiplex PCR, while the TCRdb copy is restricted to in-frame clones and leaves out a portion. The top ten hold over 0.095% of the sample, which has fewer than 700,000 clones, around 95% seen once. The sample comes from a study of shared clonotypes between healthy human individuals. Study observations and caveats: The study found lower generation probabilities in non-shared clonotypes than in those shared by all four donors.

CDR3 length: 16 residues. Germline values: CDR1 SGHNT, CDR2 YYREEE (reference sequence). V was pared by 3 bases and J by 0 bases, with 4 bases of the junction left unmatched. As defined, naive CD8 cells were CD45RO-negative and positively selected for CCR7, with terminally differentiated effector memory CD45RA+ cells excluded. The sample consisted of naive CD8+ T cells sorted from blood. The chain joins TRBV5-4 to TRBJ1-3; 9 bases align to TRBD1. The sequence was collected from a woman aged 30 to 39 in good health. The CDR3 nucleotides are TGTGCCAGCAGCTGGGGGGGACAGGGCTCTGGAAACACCATATATTTT. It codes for CASSWGGQGSGNTIYF. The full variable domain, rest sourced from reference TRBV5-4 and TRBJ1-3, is ETGVTQSPTHLIKTRGQQVTLRCSSQSGHNTVSWYQQALGQGPQFIFQYYREEENGRGNFPPRFSGLQFPNYSSELNVNALELDDSALYLCASSWGGQGSGNTIYFGEGSWLTVV.